This entry describes one TCR beta chain. Its antigen is unknown. V lost 4 bases and J lost 9, with 16 bases in between. In germline, CDR1 is SGHVS, CDR2 FNYEAQ. The CDR3 length is 15 residues. These data come from a study of shared clonotypes between healthy human individuals. Study conclusions and caveats: Researchers sampled only blood; tissue repertoires likely differ. Donors were few, which limited the genetic and exposure-history diversity represented.

Data came from immunoSEQ multiplex PCR; TCRdb stores just in-frame clones and leaves some out. The sample yields about 2 million clones, approximately 95% seen once. This rearrangement joins TRBV7-6 to TRBJ1-6; a possible D gene is TRBD1 (6 bases). The specimen sequenced was naive CD4+ T cells sorted from blood. Specified subset: CD45RA+ positively selected. This TCR was recovered from a man in his late teens or twenties in good health. CDR3 nucleotide sequence: TGTGCCAGCAGCTCGGTTGGGACACAACTTTCACCCCTCCACTTT. Translation gives CASSSVGTQLSPLHF.